The sequence of this TCR beta chain was determined in a study of cytomegalovirus exposure and HLA in healthy donors. Whole-study findings and limits: In a later analysis, specific HLA alleles were associated with 16,000 or so TCR beta sequences at a 0.05 false discovery rate.

Primers: 60 Vbeta forward and 13 Jbeta reverse. TCRdb's copy holds only in-frame clones and misses some; the assay was immunoSEQ multiplex PCR. The data contain about 150,000 clones, about 70% of them singletons. CDR1 and CDR2 from the germline V gene are SNHLY and FYNNEI. This CDR3 is built from 14 residues. Trimming removed 2 bases at V and 3 bases at J, with 10 bases between. On this clone: Its cognate antigen is unknown.

Samples came from healthy bone marrow donors. Input material: PBMCs. J is TRBJ1-1 and V is TRBV2; D gene ambiguous. The clonotype was recovered from a woman aged 40 to 55 in good health and CMV-seronegative. CDR3 region: CASSEMLRDTEAFF. CDR3 DNA: TGTGCCAGCAGTGAAATGTTGCGGGACACTGAAGCTTTCTTT.